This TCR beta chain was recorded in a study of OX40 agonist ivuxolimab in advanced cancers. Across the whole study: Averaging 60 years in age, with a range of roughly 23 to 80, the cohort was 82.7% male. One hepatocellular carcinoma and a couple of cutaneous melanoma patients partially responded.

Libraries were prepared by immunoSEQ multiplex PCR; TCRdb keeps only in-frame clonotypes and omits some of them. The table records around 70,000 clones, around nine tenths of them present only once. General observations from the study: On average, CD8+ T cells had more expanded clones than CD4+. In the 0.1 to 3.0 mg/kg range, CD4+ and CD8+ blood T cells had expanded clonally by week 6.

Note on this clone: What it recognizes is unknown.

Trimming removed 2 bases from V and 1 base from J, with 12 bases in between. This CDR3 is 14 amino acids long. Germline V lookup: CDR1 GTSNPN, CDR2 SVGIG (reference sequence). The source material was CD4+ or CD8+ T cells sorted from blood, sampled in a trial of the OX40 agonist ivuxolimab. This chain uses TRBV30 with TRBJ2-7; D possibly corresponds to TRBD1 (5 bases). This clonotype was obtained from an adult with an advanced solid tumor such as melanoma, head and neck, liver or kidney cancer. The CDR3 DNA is TGTGCCTGGAGTCTAGACAGCCAATCCTACGAGCAGTACTTC. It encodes CAWSLDSQSYEQYF.